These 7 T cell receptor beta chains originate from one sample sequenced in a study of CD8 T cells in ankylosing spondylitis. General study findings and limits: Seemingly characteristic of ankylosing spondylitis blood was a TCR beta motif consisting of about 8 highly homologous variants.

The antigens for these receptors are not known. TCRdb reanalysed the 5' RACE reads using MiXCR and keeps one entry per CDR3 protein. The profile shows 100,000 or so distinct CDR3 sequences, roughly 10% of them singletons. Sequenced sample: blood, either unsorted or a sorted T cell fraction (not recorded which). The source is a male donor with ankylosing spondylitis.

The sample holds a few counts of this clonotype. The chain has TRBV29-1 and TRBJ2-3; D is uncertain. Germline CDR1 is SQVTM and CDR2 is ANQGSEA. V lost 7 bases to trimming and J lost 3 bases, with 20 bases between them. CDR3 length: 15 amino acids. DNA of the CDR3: TGCAGCGCTAGTCAGTCCCTCTTGTTGACAGATACGCAGTATTTT. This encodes CSASQSLLLTDTQYF.

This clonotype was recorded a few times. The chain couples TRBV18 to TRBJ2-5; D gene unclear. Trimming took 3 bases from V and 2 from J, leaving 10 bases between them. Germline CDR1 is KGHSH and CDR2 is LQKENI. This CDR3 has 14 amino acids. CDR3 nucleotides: TGTGCCAGCTCACCTGCAGTGAAACAAGAGACCCAGTACTTC. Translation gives CASSPAVKQETQYF. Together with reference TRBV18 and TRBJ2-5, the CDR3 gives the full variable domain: NAGVMQNPRHLVRRRGQEARLRCSPMKGHSHVYWYRQLPEEGLKFMVYLQKENIIDESGMPKERFSAEFPKEGPSILRIQQVVRGDSAAYFCASSPAVKQETQYFGPGTRLLVL.

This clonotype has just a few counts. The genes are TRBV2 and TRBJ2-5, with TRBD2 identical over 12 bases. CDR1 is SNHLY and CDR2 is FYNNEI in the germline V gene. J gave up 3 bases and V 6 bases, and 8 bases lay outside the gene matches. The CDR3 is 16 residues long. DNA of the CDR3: TGTGCCAGCAGCGGACTAGCGGGGTCTCAAGAAGAGACCCAGTACTTC. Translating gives CASSGLAGSQEETQYF.

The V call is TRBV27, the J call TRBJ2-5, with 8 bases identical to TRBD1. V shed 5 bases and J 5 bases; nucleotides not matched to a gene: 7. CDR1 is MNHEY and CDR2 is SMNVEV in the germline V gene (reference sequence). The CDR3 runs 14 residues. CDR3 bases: TGTGCCAGCAGTCTCTCAGGGGGCGCGGAGACCCAGTACTTC. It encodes CASSLSGGAETQYF.

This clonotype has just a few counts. This chain's CDR3 is CASSLVGAENEQFF. DNA for the CDR3: TGTGCCAGCAGCTTAGTCGGGGCTGAGAATGAGCAGTTCTTC. V and J are TRBV11-2 and TRBJ2-1, with D perhaps matching TRBD1 or TRBD2 (5 bases each). This CDR3 contains 14 residues. Trimming left V 1 base short and J 7 bases short, with 11 bases between. Per germline, CDR1 SGHAT and CDR2 FQNNGV. Using reference TRBV11-2 and TRBJ2-1 for the parts outside the CDR3, the full variable domain is EAGVAQSPRYKIIEKRQSVAFWCNPISGHATLYWYQQILGQGPKLLIQFQNNGVVDDSQLPKDRFSAERLKGVDSTLKIQPAKLEDSAVYLCASSLVGAENEQFFGPGTRLTVL.

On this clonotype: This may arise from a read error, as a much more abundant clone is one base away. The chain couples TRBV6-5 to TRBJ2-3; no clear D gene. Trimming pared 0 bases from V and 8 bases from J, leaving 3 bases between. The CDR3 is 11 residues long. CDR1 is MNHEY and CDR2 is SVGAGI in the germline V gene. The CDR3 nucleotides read TGTGCCAGCAGTTACTCGATTACGCAGTATTTT. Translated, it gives CASSYSITQYF.

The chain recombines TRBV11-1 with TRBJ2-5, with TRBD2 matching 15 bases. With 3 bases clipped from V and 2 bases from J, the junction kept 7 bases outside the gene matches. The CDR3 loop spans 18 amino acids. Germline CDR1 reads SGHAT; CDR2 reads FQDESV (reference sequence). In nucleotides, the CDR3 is TGTGCCAGCAGCTTTCCGGGACTAGCGGGAGGAAGGCAAGAGACCCAGTACTTC. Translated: CASSFPGLAGGRQETQYF.